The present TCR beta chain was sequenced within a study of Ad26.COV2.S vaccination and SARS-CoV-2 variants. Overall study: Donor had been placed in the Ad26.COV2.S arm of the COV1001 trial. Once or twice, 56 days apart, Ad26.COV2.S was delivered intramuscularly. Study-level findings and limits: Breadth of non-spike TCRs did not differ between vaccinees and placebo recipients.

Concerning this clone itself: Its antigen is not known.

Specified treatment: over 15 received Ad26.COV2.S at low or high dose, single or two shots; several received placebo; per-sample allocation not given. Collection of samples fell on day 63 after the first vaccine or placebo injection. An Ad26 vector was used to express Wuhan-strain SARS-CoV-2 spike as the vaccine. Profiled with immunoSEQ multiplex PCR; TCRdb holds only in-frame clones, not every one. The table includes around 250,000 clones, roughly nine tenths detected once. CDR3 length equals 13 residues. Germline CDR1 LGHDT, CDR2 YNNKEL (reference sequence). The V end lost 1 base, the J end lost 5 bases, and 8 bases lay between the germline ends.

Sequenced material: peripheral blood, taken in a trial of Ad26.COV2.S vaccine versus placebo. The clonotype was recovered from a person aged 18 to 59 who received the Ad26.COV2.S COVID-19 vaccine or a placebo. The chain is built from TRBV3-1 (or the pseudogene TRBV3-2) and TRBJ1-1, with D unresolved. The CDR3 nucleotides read TGTGCCAGCAGCCAAGGGGGAGGGACTGAAGCTTTCTTT. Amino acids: CASSQGGGTEAFF.